This T cell receptor beta chain was documented in a study of cytomegalovirus exposure and HLA in healthy donors. The study, taken as a whole, reports: The investigators catalogued 150 to 200 TCR beta chains as cytomegalovirus-associated.

Both 60 Vbeta primers and 13 Jbeta primers went into the PCR. Clones were sequenced by immunoSEQ multiplex PCR, and TCRdb holds only the in-frame ones, with some missing. The sample yields 99,000 or so clones, 60% to 80% seen once. Germline CDR1 reads LGHNA; CDR2 reads YNFKEQ. V lost 0 bases and J lost 0; bases outside the gene matches: 6. The CDR3 contains 17 residues. Of note for this clone: As yet, its antigen is unknown.

Sequences were obtained from PBMCs. The clonotype originates from a man in his sixties in good health and CMV-seropositive. The V call is TRBV4-2, the J call TRBJ2-7; 9 bases match TRBD2. In DNA, the CDR3 is TGTGCCAGCAGCCAAGAGACAGCTAGCGGGGTCTCCTACGAGCAGTACTTC. This sequence encodes CASSQETASGVSYEQYF.